A single sample gave rise to the 2 T cell receptor beta chains below, sequenced in a study of T cell changes during pregnancy in multiple sclerosis. Profiled with immunoSEQ multiplex PCR; TCRdb holds only in-frame clones, not every one. The table shows about 40,000 clones, with approximately 90% occurring only once. Sequencing was performed on PBMCs (not recorded whether the cells were cultured). These receptors all come from a female donor with multiple sclerosis, enrolled in a pregnancy study.

The chain carries TRBV27 and TRBJ1-1, with 8 bases that match TRBD1. The V segment lost 6 bases and the J segment 0 bases; nucleotides outside the gene matches: 3. Looked up from germline, CDR1 is MNHEY and CDR2 is SMNVEV (reference sequence). The CDR3 has 14 residues. DNA for the CDR3: TGTGCCAGCAGACGGACAGGGCTGAACACTGAAGCTTTCTTT. Translation: CASRRTGLNTEAFF.

The chain's CDR3 is CAWSVLQSPQETQYF. DNA for the CDR3: TGTGCCTGGAGTGTCCTCCAATCTCCCCAAGAGACCCAGTACTTC. The chain recombines TRBV30 with TRBJ2-5; D gene ambiguous. V was trimmed by 0 bases and J by 1 base, leaving 12 bases between them. In germline, CDR1 is GTSNPN, CDR2 SVGIG (reference sequence). This CDR3 contains 15 residues.